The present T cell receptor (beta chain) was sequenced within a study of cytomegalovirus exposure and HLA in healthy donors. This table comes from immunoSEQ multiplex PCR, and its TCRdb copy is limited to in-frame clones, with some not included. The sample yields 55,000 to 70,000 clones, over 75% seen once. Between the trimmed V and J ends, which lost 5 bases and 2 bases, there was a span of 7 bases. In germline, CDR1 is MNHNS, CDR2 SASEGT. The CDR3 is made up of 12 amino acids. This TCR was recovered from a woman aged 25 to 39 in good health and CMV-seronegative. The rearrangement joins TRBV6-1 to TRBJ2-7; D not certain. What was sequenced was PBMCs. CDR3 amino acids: CASSHTTYEQYF. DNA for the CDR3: TGTGCCAGCAGTCACACAACCTACGAGCAGTACTTC.